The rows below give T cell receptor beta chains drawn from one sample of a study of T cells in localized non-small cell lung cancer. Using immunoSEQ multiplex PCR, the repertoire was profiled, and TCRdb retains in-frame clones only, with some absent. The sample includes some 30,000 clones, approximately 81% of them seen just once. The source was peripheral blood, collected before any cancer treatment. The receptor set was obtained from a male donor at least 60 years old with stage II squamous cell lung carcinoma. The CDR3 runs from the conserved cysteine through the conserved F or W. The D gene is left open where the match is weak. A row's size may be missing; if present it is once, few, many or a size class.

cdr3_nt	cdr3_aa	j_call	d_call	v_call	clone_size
TGTGCCAGCAGCCCCCGGGACAGGGTCTCTGGAAACACCATATATTTT	CASSPRDRVSGNTIYF	TRBJ1-3	TRBD1	TRBV7-8	NA
TGCGCCAGCAGCCTTGGGGAGACGAGGGAGACCCAGTACTTC	CASSLGETRETQYF	TRBJ2-5	NA	TRBV5-1	few
TGTGCCAGCTCACCAAGCCAGGGTCGAGACGAGCAGTACTTC	CASSPSQGRDEQYF	TRBJ2-7	NA	TRBV18	NA
TGTGCCAGCAGCCAAGATCCGACAGGGGGTTACGAGCAGTACTTC	CASSQDPTGGYEQYF	TRBJ2-7	TRBD1	TRBV4-2	NA
TGTGCCAGCAGCTCAGAGCGACAGGGCTCCTACAATGAGCAGTTCTTC	CASSSERQGSYNEQFF	TRBJ2-1	TRBD1	TRBV7-8	NA
TGTGCCAGCAGCCAAGATCAGGGGAGAGGAGAGACCCAGTACTTC	CASSQDQGRGETQYF	TRBJ2-5	NA	TRBV4-2	NA
TGCGCCAGCAGCGGTTCGTCCGGGGGCCGGTTTGAGACCCAGTACTTC	CASSGSSGGRFETQYF	TRBJ2-5	NA	TRBV5-1	NA
TGCGCCAGCAGCGACGAACAGGGGGTGAGGGGAGATGAGCAGTTCTTC	CASSDEQGVRGDEQFF	TRBJ2-1	TRBD1	TRBV5-1	NA
TGTGCCTGGAGTGGACGACTGAGCGGGGGGGCCGATGAGCAGTTCTTC	CAWSGRLSGGADEQFF	TRBJ2-1	TRBD2	TRBV30	NA
TGTGCCAGCACCGGGACAGCTCTTACTAATGAAAAACTGTTTTTT	CASTGTALTNEKLFF	TRBJ1-4	TRBD1	TRBV28	NA
TGTGCCAGCAGCCCGTTGAGGAAGGCGTTGAACACCGGGGAGCTGTTTTTT	CASSPLRKALNTGELFF	TRBJ2-2	NA	TRBV7-9	few
TGTGCCAGCTCACCCCGACAGGAGAGCCTCACTGAAGCTTTCTTT	CASSPRQESLTEAFF	TRBJ1-1	NA	TRBV18	NA
TGTGCCAGCAGCTTAAAGGCCAGGGCAGGGGAGACCCAGTACTTC	CASSLKARAGETQYF	TRBJ2-5	NA	TRBV5-4	NA
TGTGCCAGCAGTTACTCGGACACTGCCTACGAGCAGTACTTC	CASSYSDTAYEQYF	TRBJ2-7	NA	TRBV6-5	NA
TGTGCCAGCAGCTGGACTGTGGGGAACACTGAAGCTTTCTTT	CASSWTVGNTEAFF	TRBJ1-1	NA	TRBV5-4	NA
TGTGCCAGCAGTCCCGCCGGGGCCGGGGAGCTGTTTTTT	CASSPAGAGELFF	TRBJ2-2	NA	TRBV7-9	NA
TGTGCCAGCAGCGTATGTCCCCCCCTCGGCGGAAACACCATATATTTT	CASSVCPPLGGNTIYF	TRBJ1-3	NA	TRBV9	NA
TGTGCCAGCAGTTTATACCGGATTCGCACCAGGCTAGCGGCTTACAATGAGCAGTTCTTC	CASSLYRIRTRLAAYNEQFF	TRBJ2-1	TRBD2	TRBV27	once
TGTGCCAGCAGCCAAATGGGGAGGGGGCTCTACAATGAGCAGTTCTTC	CASSQMGRGLYNEQFF	TRBJ2-1	NA	TRBV14	NA
TGCGCCAGCAGCCAAGTCCTCGGCCGATCCTACGAGCAGTACTTC	CASSQVLGRSYEQYF	TRBJ2-7	NA	TRBV4-1	NA
TGTGCCAGCAGCTTTTGGTCCCAGGGTGACGAGCAGTACTTC	CASSFWSQGDEQYF	TRBJ2-7	NA	TRBV7-2	NA
TGTGCCATCAGCCCCGGACAGGGGGCGATGGGCAATCAGCCCCAGCATTTT	CAISPGQGAMGNQPQHF	TRBJ1-5	TRBD1	TRBV10-3	NA
TGTGCCAGCAGCGGGGGGACGAGGGGCTACACCTTC	CASSGGTRGYTF	TRBJ1-2	NA	TRBV9	NA
TGTGCCAGCAGCCCGGACCCTAGAGGTCGGGGCACAGATACGCAGTATTTT	CASSPDPRGRGTDTQYF	TRBJ2-3	NA	TRBV7-3	NA
TGTGCCAGCATCGGGACACTATCCTCCTACGAGCAGTACTTC	CASIGTLSSYEQYF	TRBJ2-7	NA	TRBV2	once
TGTGCCAGCAGTGTGAGAGAGGGAGCATCGGCTGAGCAGTTCTTC	CASSVREGASAEQFF	TRBJ2-1	NA	TRBV6-1	NA
TGTGCCAGCAGCCAGGGCGATCAGCCCCAGCATTTT	CASSQGDQPQHF	TRBJ1-5	NA	TRBV6-6	NA
TGTGCCAGCAGCCAAAGAGGGACGCTCTCCTACGAGCAGTACTTC	CASSQRGTLSYEQYF	TRBJ2-7	NA	TRBV5-4	NA
TGTGCCAGCAGTCGGCGGAGCCGTGAGCTGTTTTTT	CASSRRSRELFF	TRBJ2-2	NA	TRBV28	few
TGTGCCAGCAGCCCGAGGGCGTCTAGCACAGATACGCAGTATTTT	CASSPRASSTDTQYF	TRBJ2-3	NA	TRBV7-2	NA
TGTGCCAGCAGTTTACCCCTGGGTACGGGGATCGGGGAGCTGTTTTTT	CASSLPLGTGIGELFF	TRBJ2-2	NA	TRBV28	NA
TGTGCCAGCAGCCGAGGGGGCGGGGATGAAAAACTGTTTTTT	CASSRGGGDEKLFF	TRBJ1-4	TRBD1	TRBV7-9	NA
TGTGCTAGTGGTTTGTCAGGCTCTGGGGCCAACGTCCTGACTTTC	CASGLSGSGANVLTF	TRBJ2-6	NA	TRBV12-5	NA
TGTGCCAGCTCACCGGCAGAGCCCGGGGAGCTGTTTTTT	CASSPAEPGELFF	TRBJ2-2	NA	TRBV18	NA
TGTGCCAGGAGCCGGGACCCCAAGGGGAACACTGAAGCTTTCTTT	CARSRDPKGNTEAFF	TRBJ1-1	NA	TRBV2	NA
TGCGCCAGCAGCGAAGGGACTACTCCAGAGACCCAGTACTTC	CASSEGTTPETQYF	TRBJ2-5	TRBD2	TRBV5-1	NA
TGTGCCAGTAGTTCCCAGGGGGTAGGGTATGGCTACACCTTC	CASSSQGVGYGYTF	TRBJ1-2	TRBD1	TRBV19	NA
TGTGCCAGCAGCCCTAGGGCCAACGTCCTGACTTTC	CASSPRANVLTF	TRBJ2-6	NA	TRBV7-2	NA
TGTGCCATCAGTGAGTCGACAGGAGCCGCCCCGTATTTT	CAISESTGAAPYF	TRBJ2-3	NA	TRBV10-3	NA
TGTGCCATCAGTGCCAACGGACAAAACACTGAAGCTTTCTTT	CAISANGQNTEAFF	TRBJ1-1	NA	TRBV10-3	NA
TGTGCCAGCAGCTTTCCTCCGGGACAAAGGAACACTGAAGCTTTCTTT	CASSFPPGQRNTEAFF	TRBJ1-1	NA	TRBV7-2	NA
TGCGCCAGCAGCCAAACGGGACAGGGAGGCACTGAAGCTTTCTTT	CASSQTGQGGTEAFF	TRBJ1-1	TRBD1	TRBV4-1	NA
TGTGCCAGCAGTGGACACCGGCAGTCCCAGCATTTT	CASSGHRQSQHF	TRBJ1-5	NA	TRBV6-1	few
TGTGCCAGCAGCTTAGGCGGCTCTGGAAACACCATATATTTT	CASSLGGSGNTIYF	TRBJ1-3	NA	TRBV7-2	NA
TGTGCCAGCTTTATTGGGGATGAGCAGTTCTTC	CASFIGDEQFF	TRBJ2-1	NA	TRBV2	NA
TGTGCCAGCAGCTTAGCCCTAGCCGAGCATTCCTACGAGCAGTACTTC	CASSLALAEHSYEQYF	TRBJ2-7	NA	TRBV11-2	NA
TGTGCCAGCACCTTTTCGGGGTCGGAGACCCAGTACTTC	CASTFSGSETQYF	TRBJ2-5	NA	TRBV11-2	NA
TGTGCCAGCAGCGTAGATAGCGGGGTAAATGAGCAGTTCTTC	CASSVDSGVNEQFF	TRBJ2-1	TRBD2	TRBV9	NA
TGTGCCAGCAGCCCCCCATCGGAGAATCAGCCCCAGCATTTT	CASSPPSENQPQHF	TRBJ1-5	NA	TRBV16	once
TGTGCCAGCAGCTCTACAGGACTTAGGGACACCGGGGAGCTGTTTTTT	CASSSTGLRDTGELFF	TRBJ2-2	NA	TRBV5-8	NA
TGCGCCAGCAGCCAAGGGATGCCTCTAGGGAAACTGTTTTTT	CASSQGMPLGKLFF	TRBJ1-4	NA	TRBV4-3	NA
TGTGCCAGCAGCTCGGGACAGAACCTAGCCAAAAACATTCAGTACTTC	CASSSGQNLAKNIQYF	TRBJ2-4	TRBD1	TRBV7-2	NA
TGTGCCAGCATCCGGGACACCGCGAACACCGGGGAGCTGTTTTTT	CASIRDTANTGELFF	TRBJ2-2	NA	TRBV6-6	NA
TGTGCCAGTAGTATCACTAGCGCTTACACCGGGGAGCTGTTTTTT	CASSITSAYTGELFF	TRBJ2-2	TRBD2	TRBV19	few
TGTGCCAGCAGCATCCTCGGAGGGAGAGGTGCAGATACGCAGTATTTT	CASSILGGRGADTQYF	TRBJ2-3	NA	TRBV7-2	NA
TGTGCCAGCAGCAAATCCGGGACAGGTGCTTTGCAGACCCAGTACTTC	CASSKSGTGALQTQYF	TRBJ2-5	NA	TRBV21-1	NA
TGTGCCAGCAGTTTAATGGAAAAACCCCCCTATGGCTACACCTTC	CASSLMEKPPYGYTF	TRBJ1-2	NA	TRBV28	NA
TGCGCCAGCAGCTTGTCGGGACAGGGGAATGAAAAACTGTTTTTT	CASSLSGQGNEKLFF	TRBJ1-4	TRBD1	TRBV5-1	once
TGTGCCAGCAGCTTAGATCAGGACTACGAGCAGTACTTC	CASSLDQDYEQYF	TRBJ2-7	NA	TRBV11-3	NA
TGCGCCAGCAGCCAAGGATCCGGGACAGGAAATGAAAAACTGTTTTTT	CASSQGSGTGNEKLFF	TRBJ1-4	TRBD1	TRBV4-1	NA